This TCR beta chain was captured in a study of OX40 agonist ivuxolimab in advanced cancers. The study in broad terms: Ivuxolimab, which targeted the costimulatory receptor OX40 (CD134), was an agonistic, fully human IgG2 monoclonal antibody. Intravenous ivuxolimab was administered to patients every 2 weeks at six dose levels: 0.01, 0.1, 0.3, 1.5, 3 and 10 mg/kg. Of the 50 to 55 dose-escalation patients, hepatocellular carcinoma was present in approximately 20, melanoma in approximately 15, renal cell carcinoma in 9 and head and neck cancer in 9. The dose-escalation cohort was roughly 87% male with a mean age of 60 years, ranging from roughly 20 to 80. Prior anti-PD-1, anti-PD-L1 or anti-CTLA-4 therapy was permitted, and checkpoint inhibitors had been received by roughly 40% of dose-escalation patients. Partial responses were achieved by three dose-escalation patients, of whom one had hepatocellular carcinoma and two had cutaneous melanoma. The point of sequencing TCRbeta in the periphery was to test whether ivuxolimab changed TCR sequence diversity and drove clonal T-cell expansion. The paper describes the monotherapy dose-escalation part (N of about 52 patients) of the phase I trial of ivuxolimab.

Patients with a history of autoimmune disease or receiving systemic immunosuppression were excluded from the trial. Peripheral blood for TCR sequencing was drawn from every dose cohort at baseline, at cycle 4 day 1 and at cycle 7 day 1. The samples were taken from a phase I, first-in-human, multicenter, open-label dose-escalation trial of ivuxolimab. Adults with locally advanced or metastatic head and neck squamous cell, hepatocellular, melanoma or renal cell carcinoma were enrolled in the trial. CD4+ and CD8+ T cells were sorted separately from peripheral blood before TCR sequencing. This clone came up once. Its antigen is not yet known. The input lacks base qualities; no much larger clone sits a single base away. For sequencing of the TCRbeta CDR3 region, genomic DNA was extracted from the sorted cells. The immunoSEQ Assay was used for sequencing of TCRbeta CDR3 regions. TCRdb retrieved this table from immuneACCESS and kept in-frame rearrangements only. Not all clones are present; in checked studies, unresolved V genes account for under half, and no reason is known for the remainder. The table for this sample lists about 27,000 clones; 88% of them were counted only once. The ten most abundant clones make up under 25% of the sample.

CDR1 and CDR2 (SGDLS, YYNGEE) derive from the germline V gene. Reading from cysteine to phenylalanine, the CDR3 counts 14 amino acids. The retained sequence is limited to the CDR3, 42 bases, with the frame set at the first base. The V and J ends are trimmed by 3 bases and 7 bases, leaving 13 bases between them. Overall study results and their limits: Low levels of normalized T-cell clonal expansion were also seen in some patients who did not respond. Which antigens the clonally expanded peripheral T cells were specific for was not determined. Partial responders in the 0.1-3.0 mg/kg groups had among the lowest normalized peripheral clonal expansion, especially among CD8+ T cells. At doses from 0.1 to 3.0 mg/kg, clonal expansion was seen in both CD4+ and CD8+ blood T cells between baseline and week 6. After ivuxolimab, more expanded clones were found on average in CD8+ T cells than in CD4+ T cells.

The clonotype was recovered from an adult with an advanced solid tumor such as melanoma, head and neck, liver or kidney cancer. The rearranged chain carries TRBV9 and TRBJ2-2; possibly the D gene is TRBD2, per 5 matching bases. The source was CD4+ or CD8+ T cells sorted from blood, collected in a trial of the OX40 agonist ivuxolimab. The nucleotides are TGTGCCAGCAGCGCCTACACCGGAGGCGGGGAGCTGTTTTTT. Translated, this is CASSAYTGGGELFF.